The 3 T cell receptor beta chains in this list originate from one sample, sequenced in a study of cytomegalovirus exposure and HLA in healthy donors. The PCR had 60 Vbeta and 13 Jbeta primers. The protocol was immunoSEQ multiplex PCR, while the TCRdb copy is restricted to in-frame clones and leaves out a portion. The sample has roughly 40,000 clones, roughly 80% seen once. Source material: PBMCs. Receptors were obtained from a middle-aged man in good health and CMV-seronegative.

This clone was found once. The rearrangement joins TRBV7-9 to TRBJ1-4; D remains ambiguous. Looked up from germline, CDR1 is SEHNR and CDR2 is FQNEAQ (reference sequence). V lost 5 bases and J lost 8, with 18 bases in between. There are 15 residues in the CDR3. The CDR3 sequence: CASSRREQSKEKLFF. The CDR3 nucleotides are TGTGCCAGCAGCAGGCGGGAACAGTCGAAGGAAAAACTGTTTTTT.

The rearrangement joins TRBV19 to TRBJ1-1, with TRBD1 identical over 9 bases. Unmatched junction bases numbered 17, after V lost 6 bases and J lost 3 bases. In germline, CDR1 is LNHDA, CDR2 SQIVND (reference sequence). This CDR3 spans 18 amino acids. The CDR3 loop reads CASSSNRGQGISDTEAFF. CDR3 nucleotide sequence: TGTGCCAGTAGCAGTAACAGGGGGCAAGGAATTTCGGACACTGAAGCTTTCTTT.

The gene calls are TRBV7-3 and TRBJ2-1; tentative D call: TRBD2 (6 bases). Between the trimmed V and J ends, which lost 0 bases and 4 bases, there was a span of 10 bases. The CDR3 loop spans 15 amino acids. Germline CDR1 reads SGHTA; CDR2 reads FQGTGA. CDR3 in amino acids: CASSLTSAGYNEQFF. CDR3 nucleotide sequence: TGTGCCAGCAGCTTAACGTCAGCGGGTTACAATGAGCAGTTCTTC.